This T cell receptor (beta chain) was identified during a study of blood T cell repertoires in COVID-19. Trimming removed 0 bases from V and 0 bases from J; junction bases left unmatched: 7. The V gene's germline CDR1 is LGHNA and CDR2 YSLEER. The CDR3 spans 18 residues. This clone was picked up one time. Sequencing was performed with immunoSEQ multiplex PCR; in TCRdb, only in-frame clones are kept and a portion is missing. Of over 200,000 clones listed, approximately 88% are singletons. The source of this sequence is a man aged 55-75 years who had recovered from COVID-19. The sequenced material came from peripheral blood. The rearrangement joins TRBV4-3 to TRBJ1-1; 10 nucleotides match TRBD1. This chain's CDR3 is CASSQDPRDRGLNTEAFF. In DNA, the CDR3 is TGCGCCAGCAGCCAAGATCCCCGGGACAGGGGCCTGAACACTGAAGCTTTCTTT.